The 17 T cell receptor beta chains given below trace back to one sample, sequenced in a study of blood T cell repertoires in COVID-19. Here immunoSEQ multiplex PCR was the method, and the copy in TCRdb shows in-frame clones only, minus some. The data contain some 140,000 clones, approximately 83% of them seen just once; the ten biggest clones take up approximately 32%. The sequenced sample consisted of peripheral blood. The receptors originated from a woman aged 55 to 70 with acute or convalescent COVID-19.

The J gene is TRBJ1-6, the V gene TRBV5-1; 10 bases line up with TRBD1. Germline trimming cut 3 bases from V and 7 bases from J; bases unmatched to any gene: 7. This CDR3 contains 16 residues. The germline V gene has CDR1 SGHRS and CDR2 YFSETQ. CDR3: CASSSTGTGANSPLHF. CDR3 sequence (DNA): TGCGCCAGCAGCTCGACCGGGACAGGGGCGAATTCACCCCTCCACTTT.

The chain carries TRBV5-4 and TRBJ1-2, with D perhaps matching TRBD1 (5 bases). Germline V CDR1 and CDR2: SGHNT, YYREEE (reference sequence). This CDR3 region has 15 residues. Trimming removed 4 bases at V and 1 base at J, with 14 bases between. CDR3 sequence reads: CASSQHGAVNYGYTF. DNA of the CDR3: TGTGCCAGCAGCCAGCATGGGGCAGTTAACTATGGCTACACCTTC.

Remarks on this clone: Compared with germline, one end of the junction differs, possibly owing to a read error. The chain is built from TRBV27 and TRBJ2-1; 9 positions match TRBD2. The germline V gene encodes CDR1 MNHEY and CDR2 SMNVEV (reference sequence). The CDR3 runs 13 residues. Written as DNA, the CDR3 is TGTGCCAGCAGTTCCGGGACTAGCCTGCTGCCCATCTTC. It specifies CASSSGTSLLPIF.

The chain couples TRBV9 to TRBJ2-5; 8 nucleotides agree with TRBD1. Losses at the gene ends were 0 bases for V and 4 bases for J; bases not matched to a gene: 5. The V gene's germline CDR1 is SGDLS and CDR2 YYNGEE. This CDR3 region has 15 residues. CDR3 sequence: CASSVAGGTSETQYF. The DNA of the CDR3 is TGTGCCAGCAGCGTAGCAGGGGGCACCTCAGAGACCCAGTACTTC.

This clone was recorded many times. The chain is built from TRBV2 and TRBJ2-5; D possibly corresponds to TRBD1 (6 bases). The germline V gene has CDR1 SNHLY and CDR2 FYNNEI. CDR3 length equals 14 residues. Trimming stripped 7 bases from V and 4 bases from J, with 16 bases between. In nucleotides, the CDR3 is TGTGCCAGCACCCGGGGACACCTCCTAGAGACCCAGTACTTC. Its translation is CASTRGHLLETQYF. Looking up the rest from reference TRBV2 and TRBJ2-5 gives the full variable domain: EPEVTQTPSHQVTQMGQEVILRCVPISNHLYFYWYRQILGQKVEFLVSFYNNEISEKSEIFDDQFSVERPDGSNFTLKIRSTKLEDSAMYFCASTRGHLLETQYFGPGTRLLVL.

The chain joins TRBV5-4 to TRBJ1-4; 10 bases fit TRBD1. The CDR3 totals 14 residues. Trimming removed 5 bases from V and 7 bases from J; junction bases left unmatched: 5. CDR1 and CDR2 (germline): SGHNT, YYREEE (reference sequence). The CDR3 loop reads CASRSDRGTEKLFF. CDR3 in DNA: TGTGCCAGCAGATCGGACAGGGGGACTGAAAAACTGTTTTTT. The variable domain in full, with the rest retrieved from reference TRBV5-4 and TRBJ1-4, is ETGVTQSPTHLIKTRGQQVTLRCSSQSGHNTVSWYQQALGQGPQFIFQYYREEENGRGNFPPRFSGLQFPNYSSELNVNALELDDSALYLCASRSDRGTEKLFFGSGTQLSVL.

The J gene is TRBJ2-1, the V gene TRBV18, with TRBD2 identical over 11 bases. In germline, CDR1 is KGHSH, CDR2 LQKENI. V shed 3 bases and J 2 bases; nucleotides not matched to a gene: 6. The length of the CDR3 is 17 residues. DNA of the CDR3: TGTGCCAGCTCACCGGGTAGCGGGGGGGCCCCCTACAATGAGCAGTTCTTC. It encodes CASSPGSGGAPYNEQFF.

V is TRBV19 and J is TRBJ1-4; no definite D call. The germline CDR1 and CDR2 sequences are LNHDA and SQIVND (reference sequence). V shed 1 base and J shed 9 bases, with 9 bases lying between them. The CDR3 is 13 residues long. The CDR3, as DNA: TGTGCCAGTAGTATAGCCTCCGGGAAAAAACTGTTTTTT. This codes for CASSIASGKKLFF.

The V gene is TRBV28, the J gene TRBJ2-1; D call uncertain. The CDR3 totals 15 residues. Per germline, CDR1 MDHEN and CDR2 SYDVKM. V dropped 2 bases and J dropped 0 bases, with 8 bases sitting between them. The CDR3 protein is CASSLGSSSYNEQFF. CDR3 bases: TGTGCCAGCAGTTTAGGTTCGAGCTCCTACAATGAGCAGTTCTTC.

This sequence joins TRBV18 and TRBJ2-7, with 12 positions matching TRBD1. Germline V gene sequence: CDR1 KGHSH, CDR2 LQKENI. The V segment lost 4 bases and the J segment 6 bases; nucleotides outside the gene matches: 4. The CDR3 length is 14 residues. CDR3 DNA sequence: TGTGCCAGCTCACTGGGACAGGGGGCGCGCGAGCAGTACGTC. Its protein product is CASSLGQGAREQYV.

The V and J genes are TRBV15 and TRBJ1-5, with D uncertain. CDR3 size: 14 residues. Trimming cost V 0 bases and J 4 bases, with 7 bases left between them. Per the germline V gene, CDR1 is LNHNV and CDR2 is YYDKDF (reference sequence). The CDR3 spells CATSRDSVNQPQHF. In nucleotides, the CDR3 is TGTGCCACCAGCAGAGATTCGGTGAATCAGCCCCAGCATTTT.

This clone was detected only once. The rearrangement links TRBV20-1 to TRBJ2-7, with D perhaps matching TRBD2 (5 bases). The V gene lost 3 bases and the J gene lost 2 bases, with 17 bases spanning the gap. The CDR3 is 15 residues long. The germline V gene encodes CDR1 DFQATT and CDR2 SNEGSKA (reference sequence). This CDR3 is CSASKTKAGTYEQYF. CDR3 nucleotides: TGCAGTGCTAGTAAGACTAAGGCGGGTACCTACGAGCAGTACTTC.

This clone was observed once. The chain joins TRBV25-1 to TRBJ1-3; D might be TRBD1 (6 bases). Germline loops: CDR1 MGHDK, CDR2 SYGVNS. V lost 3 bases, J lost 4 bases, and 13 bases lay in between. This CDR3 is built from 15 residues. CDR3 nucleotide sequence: TGTGCCAGCAGTGATGGGGGCGCAGTGGGAAACACCATATATTTT. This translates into CASSDGGAVGNTIYF.

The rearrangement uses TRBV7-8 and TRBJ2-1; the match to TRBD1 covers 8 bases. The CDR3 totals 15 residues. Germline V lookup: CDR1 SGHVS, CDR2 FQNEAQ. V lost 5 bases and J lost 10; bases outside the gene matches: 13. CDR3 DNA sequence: TGTGCCAGCAGCCCGCGGACAGGGACGAGTGGGGAGCAGTTCTTC. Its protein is CASSPRTGTSGEQFF.

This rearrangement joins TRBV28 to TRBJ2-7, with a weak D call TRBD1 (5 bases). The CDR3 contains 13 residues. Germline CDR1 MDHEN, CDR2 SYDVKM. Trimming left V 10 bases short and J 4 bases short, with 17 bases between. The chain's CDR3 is CATSVFDSYEQYF. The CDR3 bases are TGTGCCACCTCAGTTTTCGACAGTTACGAGCAGTACTTC.

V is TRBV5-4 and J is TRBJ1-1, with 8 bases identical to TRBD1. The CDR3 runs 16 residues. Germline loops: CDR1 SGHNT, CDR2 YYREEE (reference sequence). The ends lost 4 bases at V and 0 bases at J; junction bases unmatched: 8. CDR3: CASSPRGRGLNTEAFF. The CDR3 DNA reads TGTGCCAGCAGCCCCAGGGGGCGCGGGTTGAACACTGAAGCTTTCTTT.

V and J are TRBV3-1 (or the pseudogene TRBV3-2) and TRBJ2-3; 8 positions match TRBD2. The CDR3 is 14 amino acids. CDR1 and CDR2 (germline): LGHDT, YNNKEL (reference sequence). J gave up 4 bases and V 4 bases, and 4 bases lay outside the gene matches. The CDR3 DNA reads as TGTGCCAGCAGCCTCGGGGGGGCCTCAGATACGCAGTATTTT. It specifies CASSLGGASDTQYF.